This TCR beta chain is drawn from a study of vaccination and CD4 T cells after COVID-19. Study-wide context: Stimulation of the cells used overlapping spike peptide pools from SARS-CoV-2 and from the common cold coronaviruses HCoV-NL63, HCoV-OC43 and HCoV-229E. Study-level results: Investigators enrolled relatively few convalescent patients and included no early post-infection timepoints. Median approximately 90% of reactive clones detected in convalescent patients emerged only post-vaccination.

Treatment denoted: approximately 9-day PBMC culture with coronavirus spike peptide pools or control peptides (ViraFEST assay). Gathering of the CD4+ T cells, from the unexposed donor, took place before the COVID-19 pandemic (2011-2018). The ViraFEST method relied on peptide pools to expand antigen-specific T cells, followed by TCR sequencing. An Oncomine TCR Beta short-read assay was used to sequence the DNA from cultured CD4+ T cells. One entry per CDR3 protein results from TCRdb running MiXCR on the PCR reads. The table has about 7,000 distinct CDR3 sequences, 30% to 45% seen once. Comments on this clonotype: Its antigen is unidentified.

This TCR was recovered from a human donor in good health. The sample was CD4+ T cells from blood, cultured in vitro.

The DNA of the CDR3 is TGTGCCATCAGTGGTGTTAGCGGGGGGGGTAGGTCGCAGTATTTT. Its translation: CAISGVSGGGRSQYF. The genes are TRBV10-3 and TRBJ2-3, with 11 bases matching TRBD2. The CDR3 runs 15 residues. Germline assignment: CDR1 ENHRY and CDR2 SYGVKD. V trimming: 4 bases; J trimming: 10 bases; junction bases outside the gene matches: 10.